This T cell receptor beta chain was recovered during a study of blood T cell repertoires in COVID-19. Study in general: The samples span acute and convalescent COVID-19 from the United States, Italy and Spain. The analysed material was cDNA or gDNA that came from T cells, B-cell-depleted T cells, or PBMCs.

In germline, CDR1 is ENHRY, CDR2 SYGVKD. This CDR3 has 14 residues. V shed 5 bases, J shed 7 bases, and the junction held 7 bases outside the gene matches. Methods used by the authors: Estimation of nucleated cell counts relied on the amplification of reference gene primers. Using immunoSEQ multiplex PCR, the repertoire was profiled, and TCRdb retains in-frame clones only, with some absent. That table is the source of V, J and clone size, and D and trimming were worked out from the DNA. This table holds 65,000 to 75,000 clones, about four fifths found once. This clone was seen once. This clonotype was sampled from a man between 65 and 80 years old with acute or convalescent COVID-19. The material sequenced was peripheral blood. This rearrangement joins TRBV10-3 to TRBJ1-5; 8 bases line up with TRBD1. In DNA, the CDR3 is TGTGCCATCAGTCTGACAGGGGTTGAGCAGCCCCAGCATTTT. As protein: CAISLTGVEQPQHF.